The present entry profiles one TCR beta chain with its context. The antigen it recognizes is unknown. In the germline V gene, CDR1 corresponds to SNHLY and CDR2 to FYNNEI. From cysteine to phenylalanine, the CDR3 is 15 amino acids long. Only the protein is on record. This sample is drawn from a study of monozygotic twins with inflammatory bowel disease (dated by TCRdb to between 2017 and 2020). Describing the broader study: In total, around 30 monozygotic twin pairs made up the full study: 19 Danish pairs, all IBD-discordant, plus nine German pairs, of which four were IBD-concordant and five were IBD-discordant. Each individual had, on average, about 151 000 unique TCRalpha sequences and 181 000 unique TCRbeta sequences available for analysis. The search for disease-associated traits relied mainly on comparing IBD patients with their genetically identical healthy co-twins within discordant pairs. The full study reports these points: Concordant and discordant twins showed no difference in repertoire similarity, possibly because of limited statistical power. Different T cell subtypes could not be distinguished in the analysis. Fewer clonotypes were shared with other individuals by IBD patients than by healthy twins, most markedly in patients showing signs of disease activity. Measured by the inverse Simpson index, TCRbeta repertoire diversity was lower in IBD patients than in their healthy co-twins. Because patients received different immunosuppressive treatments, the repertoires may have picked up extra background noise and variability between individuals. No single strong signal or clonotype linked to IBD turned up in the results, so the idea that one exists was not supported.

The receptor library was made with 5' RACE. Each TCR library was prepared from about 4,000 ng of total RNA. For each sample, cDNA was synthesized in eight separate reactions using SMARTScribe reverse transcriptase. During cDNA synthesis, template switching introduced unique molecular identifiers that contained a 6-nucleotide sample barcode. Amplification of TCRalpha and TCRbeta cDNA involved two nested PCRs of approximately 16 and 9 cycles, and each PCR was followed by bead purification. Before amplification, the cDNA was treated with uracil DNA-glycosylase and purified using the QIAquick PCR purification kit. The second PCR added Illumina TruSeq-compatible adapters along with sample-specific barcodes. Library quality and concentration were assessed using TapeStation and Qubit, and about 5.2 ng of each library was pooled. Pooled libraries were sequenced on an Illumina HiSeq2500 single-index Rapid Run with 2 x 100 bp reads and custom sequencing primers. The original methods were these. UMI-based consensus assembly with MiGEC version 1.2.6 was used to correct PCR and sequencing errors. MiXCR version 2.1.1 was used to carry out V(D)J alignment, clonotype assembly and CDR3 extraction. To normalise gene usage, clonotype sharing and MAIT/NKT TCR abundance, the analysis used the top 1000, 10 000 and 20 000 clonotypes per sample. Diversity was computed as the inverse Simpson index with the vegan R package after downsampling to 27 000 UMIs. Paired Mann-Whitney U tests on discordant twin pairs were used, with Benjamini-Hochberg multiple-testing correction. TCRdb reprocessed the reads and assigns one entry to each CDR3 protein sequence, leaving out DNA. The V and J calls and clone size are TCRdb's, not the authors'. This sample's table has entries for about 160,000 distinct CDR3 sequences. 2.4% of the sample lies in the top ten.

From each donor, a roughly 2.7 ml peripheral blood sample was collected into PAXgene tubes and kept at -80 degrees C. Total RNA was isolated from whole blood with the PAXgene blood miRNA kit on an automated QIAcube, without T cell sorting. Peripheral blood from monozygotic twin pairs concordant or discordant for inflammatory bowel disease was subjected to deep TCRalpha and TCRbeta repertoire profiling with unique molecular barcoding. Smoking habits were recorded for all twin pairs, and individuals were classified as current, former or never smokers. The sequence is built from TRBV2 and TRBJ1-2. The source is a human donor with ulcerative colitis or Crohn's disease, or a healthy co-twin of an affected twin (not recorded which). The sample consisted of blood. The CDR3 is CASSESSRADYGYTF.